Listed below are T cell receptor beta chains from one sample, sequenced in a study of T cell responses to AZD1222 COVID-19 vaccine. Only in-frame clones appear in the TCRdb table, and some are missing; sequencing was by immunoSEQ multiplex PCR. The sample yields 97,000 or so clones, more than 85% seen once. The sample in question was peripheral blood, obtained 28 days after the second AZD1222 dose. These receptors were collected from an adult who received the AZD1222 COVID-19 vaccine. CDR3s include the opening cysteine and the closing phenylalanine or tryptophan. A D gene is named only where the DNA matches it firmly. Part of the rows lack a size; the others show once, few, many or a class for expanded clones.

NA TRBJ1-3 TRBV24-1 NA CATSDLGRNTIYF TGTGCCACCAGTGATTTAGGTAGAAACACCATATATTTT
NA TRBJ2-3 TRBV15 NA CATSRGGTITDTQYF TGTGCCACCAGCAGAGGCGGGACCATCACAGATACGCAGTATTTT
NA TRBJ2-1 TRBV15 NA CATSRDRAGGEQFF TGTGCCACCAGCAGAGATCGCGCGGGCGGGGAGCAGTTCTTC
NA TRBJ1-5 TRBV28 NA CASTMEDQPQHF TGTGCCAGCACCATGGAGGATCAGCCCCAGCATTTT
NA TRBJ1-3 TRBV7-8 NA CASSREAGLSGNTIYF TGTGCCAGCAGCCGAGAGGCAGGCCTCTCTGGAAACACCATATATTTT
NA TRBJ1-1 TRBV11-3 NA CASSLRRASEAFF TGTGCCAGCAGCTTAAGGAGGGCGAGTGAAGCTTTCTTT
NA TRBJ1-1 TRBV10-3 NA CAIRIKGLNTEAFF TGTGCCATCAGGATCAAGGGCCTGAACACTGAAGCTTTCTTT
NA TRBJ2-1 TRBV25-1 NA CASSDEVGGPYNEQFF TGTGCCAGCAGTGACGAAGTGGGAGGCCCCTACAATGAGCAGTTCTTC
NA TRBJ1-1 TRBV29-1 NA CSVPDEAFF TGCAGCGTTCCTGATGAAGCTTTCTTT
NA TRBJ1-5 TRBV28 TRBD1 CASQLNRGVGQPQHF TGTGCCAGCCAACTTAACAGGGGTGTGGGTCAGCCCCAGCATTTT
NA TRBJ1-2 TRBV11-2 NA CASSQGRTRPAEEGYTF TGTGCCAGCAGCCAGGGGCGGACGAGGCCTGCTGAGGAGGGCTACACCTTC
NA TRBJ1-4 TRBV4-3 NA CASSPQKAPENEKLFF TGCGCCAGCAGCCCTCAAAAGGCGCCCGAAAATGAAAAACTGTTTTTT
NA TRBJ2-7 TRBV7-8 NA CASSARQVNSYEQYF TGTGCCAGCAGCGCAAGACAGGTTAACTCCTACGAGCAGTACTTC
NA TRBJ1-2 TRBV5-1 NA CASSLVGREGYTF TGCGCCAGCAGCTTGGTTGGCAGGGAAGGCTACACCTTC
once TRBJ1-4 TRBV29-1 NA CSVGESGEKLFF TGCAGCGTTGGTGAATCGGGAGAAAAACTGTTTTTT
NA TRBJ1-3 TRBV4-1 NA CASSQDQAQSDSGNTIYF TGCGCCAGCAGCCAAGATCAAGCGCAGTCGGACTCTGGAAACACCATATATTTT
once TRBJ2-1 TRBV6-5 TRBD2 CASSSSGSWNGEQFF TGTGCCAGCAGCTCAAGCGGGAGTTGGAACGGTGAGCAGTTCTTC
NA TRBJ2-7 TRBV2 NA CASHGGAGAEQYF TGTGCCAGCCACGGTGGGGCCGGGGCCGAGCAGTACTTC
NA TRBJ2-7 TRBV7-8 NA CASSLALSASYEQYF TGTGCCAGCAGCTTAGCGCTAAGCGCCTCCTACGAGCAGTACTTC
NA TRBJ1-2 TRBV5-4 TRBD1 CASSPGTGGANYGYTF TGTGCCAGCAGCCCCGGGACAGGGGGAGCTAACTATGGCTACACCTTC
NA TRBJ1-1 TRBV18 TRBD1 CASFRDRGQAEAFF TGTGCCAGCTTCCGGGACAGGGGGCAAGCTGAAGCTTTCTTT
NA TRBJ2-7 TRBV30 NA CAWSLGGQTYEQYF TGTGCCTGGAGTCTAGGAGGACAGACCTACGAGCAGTACTTC
once TRBJ1-6 TRBV21-1 NA CASSPAWLVNSPLHF TGTGCCAGCAGCCCGGCATGGCTAGTTAATTCACCCCTCCACTTT
once TRBJ2-7 TRBV6-5 NA CASSPQEGARGEQYF TGTGCCAGCAGTCCCCAGGAGGGGGCGCGAGGCGAGCAGTACTTC
NA TRBJ1-2 TRBV18 TRBD1 CASSLDRGRASGYTF TGTGCCAGCTCCCTGGACAGGGGAAGAGCGTCTGGCTACACCTTC
NA TRBJ2-2 TRBV24-1 NA CATPPATGGELFF TGTGCCACCCCCCCGGCAACCGGAGGGGAGCTGTTTTTT
NA TRBJ2-2 TRBV29-1 TRBD1 CSITGTGGSGELFF TGCAGCATTACCGGGACAGGGGGCTCCGGGGAGCTGTTTTTT
NA TRBJ1-1 TRBV5-1 NA CASSFKGQNTEAFF TGCGCCAGCAGCTTCAAGGGTCAGAACACTGAAGCTTTCTTT
NA TRBJ2-2 TRBV18 TRBD2 CASSLTSGNTGELFF TGTGCCAGCTCTCTTACTAGCGGTAACACCGGGGAGCTGTTTTTT
NA TRBJ1-5 TRBV19 NA CASSIGRASNQPQHF TGTGCCAGTAGTATAGGGCGAGCAAGCAATCAGCCCCAGCATTTT
NA TRBJ1-6 TRBV3-1/TRBV3-2 NA CASSHVAIDSPLHF TGTGCCAGCAGCCATGTTGCAATCGATTCACCCCTCCACTTT
NA TRBJ1-1 TRBV28 TRBD1 CASSHLPGGTEAFF TGTGCCAGCAGTCACCTACCAGGGGGAACTGAAGCTTTCTTT
NA TRBJ2-6 TRBV28 NA CASSGAGANVLTF TGTGCCAGCAGCGGAGCTGGGGCCAACGTCCTGACTTTC
NA TRBJ2-7 TRBV15 NA CATSSPYEQYF TGTGCCACCAGCAGCCCCTACGAGCAGTACTTC